The 20 T cell receptor beta chains in this list originate from one sample, sequenced in a study of control samples from healthy donors and cancer patients. Method: immunoSEQ multiplex PCR; TCRdb's copy keeps in-frame clones and lacks some. This table holds 150,000 to 200,000 clones, 88% found once. The sequencing sample was made of blood. The receptors were sampled from a man aged 18 to 30 in good health.

The chain is built from TRBV3-1 (or the pseudogene TRBV3-2) and TRBJ2-5, with TRBD2 matching 15 bases. Looked up from germline, CDR1 is LGHDT and CDR2 is YNNKEL (reference sequence). CDR3 length equals 19 residues. V shed 2 bases and J 3 bases; nucleotides not matched to a gene: 10. In DNA, the CDR3 is TGTGCCAGCAGCCAAAAGATTGGGACTAGCGGGGGGCGGAAAGAGACCCAGTACTTC. Protein sequence: CASSQKIGTSGGRKETQYF.

CDR3 in amino acids: CASSFGTPSSYEQYF. The CDR3 DNA follows: TGTGCCAGCAGTTTCGGGACCCCGAGCTCCTACGAGCAGTACTTC. The rearrangement uses TRBV27 and TRBJ2-7; TRBD1 or TRBD2 may be the D gene (5 bases each). Germline V gene data show CDR1 as MNHEY and CDR2 as SMNVEV (reference sequence). CDR3 length: 15 amino acids. V gave up 3 bases and J gave up 0 bases, with 12 bases separating them.

V usage is TRBV27 and J usage is TRBJ2-7, with D hard to call. This CDR3 is 14 amino acids long. CDR1 MNHEY and CDR2 SMNVEV come from the germline V gene (reference sequence). Trimming removed 10 bases at V and 0 bases at J, with 16 bases between. The CDR3 DNA reads TGTGCCACCCGCCTGGGCACCCACTCCTACGAGCAGTACTTC. Translating gives CATRLGTHSYEQYF.

The chain recombines TRBV9 with TRBJ2-2; the match to TRBD2 covers 10 bases. CDR3 length: 16 residues. Germline V CDR1 and CDR2: SGDLS, YYNGEE. V was clipped by 3 bases and J by 6 bases; unmatched bases: 8. The CDR3 DNA follows: TGTGCCAGCAGCGGAGCGGGGGGGCTTTTCCCCGGGGAGCTGTTTTTT. Protein: CASSGAGGLFPGELFF.

This rearrangement joins TRBV11-2 to TRBJ2-3; TRBD1 aligns across 9 bases. The CDR3 spans 14 residues. Germline V CDR1 and CDR2: SGHAT, FQNNGV. V gave up 5 bases and J gave up 4 bases; unmatched junction bases: 4. CDR3 coding DNA: TGTGCCAGCAGCCTTGACAGGGGGGCAGATACGCAGTATTTT. This gives the protein CASSLDRGADTQYF.

In its sample, this clone was seen a few times. V is TRBV28 and J is TRBJ2-2; the D gene is possibly TRBD1 (6 bases). In germline, CDR1 is MDHEN, CDR2 SYDVKM. V was clipped by 7 bases and J by 7 bases, with 19 bases between them. The CDR3 has 15 residues. The CDR3 loop reads CASTLEQGRLGELFF. The CDR3 DNA follows: TGTGCCAGCACCCTTGAACAGGGTAGGCTCGGGGAGCTGTTTTTT.

CDR3: CASSLYLKRGPGGIYTQYF. The CDR3, as DNA: TGTGCCAGCAGTTTATACCTCAAGCGGGGGCCGGGTGGGATATATACGCAGTATTTT. The rearrangement links TRBV27 to TRBJ2-3; TRBD2 matches 8 bases. V shed 1 base and J 7 bases; nucleotides not matched to a gene: 19. Germline CDR1 reads MNHEY; CDR2 reads SMNVEV (reference sequence). The CDR3 runs to 19 residues.

The chain joins TRBV7-9 to TRBJ2-5, with D maybe TRBD2 (6 bases). CDR1 and CDR2 (germline): SEHNR, FQNEAQ (reference sequence). Trimming removed 5 bases from V and 1 base from J, with 14 bases in between. This CDR3 contains 15 residues. CDR3: CASSPKTRIQETQYF. The CDR3 bases are TGTGCCAGCAGCCCCAAGACTAGGATCCAAGAGACCCAGTACTTC.

V is TRBV14 and J is TRBJ2-1; D may correspond to TRBD1 or TRBD2 (5 bases each). V gave up 4 bases and J gave up 4 bases, with 11 bases separating them. CDR3 size: 14 residues. Looked up from germline, CDR1 is SGHDN and CDR2 is FVKESK. CDR3 sequence reads: CASSPGTVYNEQFF. Written as DNA, the CDR3 is TGTGCCAGCAGCCCCGGGACGGTATACAATGAGCAGTTCTTC.

The chain couples TRBV5-6 to TRBJ2-7; 8 bases align to TRBD1. The trim removed 3 bases at V and 4 bases at J, leaving 3 bases unmatched. Germline assignment: CDR1 SGHDT and CDR2 YYEEEE. The CDR3 sequence is 13 residues long. CDR3 in amino acids: CASSWTGQYEQYF. CDR3 sequence (DNA): TGTGCCAGCAGCTGGACAGGGCAGTACGAGCAGTACTTC.

The chain combines TRBV3-1 (or the pseudogene TRBV3-2) with TRBJ1-6; 7 nucleotides match TRBD1. Germline-derived CDR1 and CDR2 are LGHDT and YNNKEL (reference sequence). The CDR3 totals 16 residues. V trimming: 4 bases; J trimming: 3 bases; junction bases outside the gene matches: 6. CDR3 in DNA: TGTGCCAGCAGCCGGACAGGACAGCTCTATAATTCACCCCTCCACTTT. This gives the protein CASSRTGQLYNSPLHF.

There are a few counts of this clone. V is TRBV28 and J is TRBJ2-2; D gene uncertain. Trimming stripped 6 bases from V and 3 bases from J, with 8 bases between. The V gene's germline CDR1 is MDHEN and CDR2 SYDVKM. CDR3 length: 13 amino acids. CDR3: CASRKDDTGELFF. The CDR3 coding sequence is TGTGCCAGCAGGAAGGATGACACCGGGGAGCTGTTTTTT. The full variable domain, its missing parts supplied by reference TRBV28 and TRBJ2-2, is DVKVTQSSRYLVKRTGEKVFLECVQDMDHENMFWYRQDPGLGLRLIYFSYDVKMKEKGDIPEGYSVSREKKERFSLILESASTNQTSMYLCASRKDDTGELFFGEGSRLTVL.

This chain connects TRBV27 to TRBJ2-7; 14 bases are shared with TRBD2. This CDR3 contains 21 residues. V was clipped by 5 bases and J by 4 bases; unmatched bases: 22. Germline V lookup: CDR1 MNHEY, CDR2 SMNVEV (reference sequence). The CDR3 DNA follows: TGTGCCAGCAGTCCGTTTACCCCTGGACTAGCGGGGGGCCATTTAGGGTACGAGCAGTACTTC. It specifies CASSPFTPGLAGGHLGYEQYF.

This chain links TRBV5-1 with TRBJ2-1; 7 positions agree with TRBD2. J gave up 1 base and V 0 bases, and 7 bases lay outside the gene matches. The CDR3 is 17 amino acids. The germline CDR1 and CDR2 sequences are SGHRS and YFSETQ. The CDR3 DNA follows: TGCGCCAGCAGCTTGGCCTGGGAGGGAATATCCTACAATGAGCAGTTCTTC. It encodes CASSLAWEGISYNEQFF.

The genes are TRBV11-2 and TRBJ2-5; weak D call: TRBD1 (6 bases). Trimming took 1 base from V and 5 from J, leaving 14 bases between them. The germline CDR1 and CDR2 sequences are SGHAT and FQNNGV. This CDR3 contains 15 residues. CDR3 sequence reads: CASSLGGGVYETQYF. CDR3 sequence (DNA): TGTGCCAGCAGCTTAGGAGGGGGAGTCTACGAGACCCAGTACTTC. Filled out from reference TRBV11-2 and TRBJ2-5, the complete variable domain reads EAGVAQSPRYKIIEKRQSVAFWCNPISGHATLYWYQQILGQGPKLLIQFQNNGVVDDSQLPKDRFSAERLKGVDSTLKIQPAKLEDSAVYLCASSLGGGVYETQYFGPGTRLLVL.

The CDR3: CASSFSRGPHEQYF. DNA for the CDR3: TGTGCCAGCAGCTTCTCCAGGGGTCCCCACGAGCAGTACTTC. The gene calls are TRBV5-5 and TRBJ2-7, with D perhaps matching TRBD1 (6 bases). The CDR3 length is 14 residues. Germline CDR1 and CDR2: SGHKS and YYEKEE (reference sequence). V gave up 2 bases and J gave up 5 bases, with 14 bases separating them.

This chain connects TRBV2 to TRBJ1-5; D is possibly TRBD1 (5 bases). Trimming removed 7 bases at V and 5 bases at J, with 12 bases between. The CDR3 totals 13 residues. Germline V gene data show CDR1 as SNHLY and CDR2 as FYNNEI. The CDR3 protein is CASTQQVYQPQHF. CDR3 coding DNA: TGTGCCAGCACCCAACAGGTTTATCAGCCCCAGCATTTT.

The chain carries TRBV10-3 and TRBJ1-1, with 9 bases that match TRBD1. V was pared by 6 bases and J by 1 base, with 9 bases of the junction left unmatched. CDR1 ENHRY and CDR2 SYGVKD come from the germline V gene. CDR3 size: 16 residues. In DNA form, the CDR3 reads TGTGCCATCAGACGCTCTACACAGGGGGCGAACACTGAAGCTTTCTTT. Residues: CAIRRSTQGANTEAFF.

The chain combines TRBV2 with TRBJ2-3; D may be TRBD2 (5 bases). This CDR3 is 17 amino acids long. Per germline, CDR1 SNHLY and CDR2 FYNNEI. Trimming removed 3 bases from V and 3 bases from J, with 19 bases in between. This chain's CDR3 is CASSDDYAAEGTDTQYF. The DNA of the CDR3 is TGTGCCAGCAGTGATGACTACGCCGCCGAGGGAACAGATACGCAGTATTTT.

This clone was seen only a few times. The chain combines TRBV19 with TRBJ2-3; no clear D gene. V was clipped by 6 bases and J by 4 bases, with 14 bases between them. Per germline, CDR1 LNHDA and CDR2 SQIVND (reference sequence). This CDR3 comprises 14 residues. The CDR3 loop is CASRPPFSPDTQYF. The CDR3 nucleotides read TGTGCCAGTAGACCCCCTTTTTCCCCAGATACGCAGTATTTT.